This TCR beta chain derives from a study of blood T cell repertoires in COVID-19. The table came from immunoSEQ multiplex PCR; TCRdb's copy has only in-frame clones and leaves some out. The sample shows about 220,000 clones, roughly 87% of them seen only once. The junction had 5 bases not matched to a gene; V was cut back by 5 bases and J by 7 bases. The CDR3 has 13 residues. Germline assignment: CDR1 SEHNR and CDR2 FQNEAQ (reference sequence). The sample holds a few counts of this clone. The clonotype originates from a man aged 35 to 55 with active or convalescent COVID-19. This chain links TRBV7-9 with TRBJ1-5; 7 bases match TRBD1. The sample taken for sequencing was peripheral blood. CDR3 loop: CASSPSTGQPQHF. In nucleotides, the CDR3 is TGTGCCAGCAGCCCTTCGACAGGGCAGCCCCAGCATTTT.